Below, one T cell receptor (beta chain) is given with its context. Only a few counts were recorded for this clonotype. The antigen this receptor binds is unknown. There are no base qualities to consult, and no much larger clone falls within one base. The data were taken from a study of T-cell reconstitution after alpha-beta-depleted transplantation in children (dated by TCRdb to the mid-2010s). Turning to the overall study: Using TCR repertoire profiling, the study followed T-cell immune reconstitution in a quantitative way in children after TCRalphabeta/CD19-depleted allogeneic hematopoietic cell transplantation.

From the germline V gene (reference sequence), CDR1 is DFQATT and CDR2 is SNEGSKA. The CDR3 covers 17 residues, taking in both the cysteine and the phenylalanine. The entry retains the CDR3 DNA only, 51 bases that are in frame from base 1. A distance of 18 bases separates the germline ends of V and J, which lose 0 bases and 2 bases respectively. The protocol used for the library was PCR. TCRdb records Illumina HiSeq 2500 as the sequencer. To normalize quantification of the TCRbeta repertoire, the TCR libraries were built with molecular barcoding that relied on unique molecular identifiers. The raw public data were reprocessed by TCRdb itself: fastp quality trimming at Q25, MiXCR clonotype calling, in-frame beta chains only. CDR3 protein duplicates are merged, each entry listing the most common genes and DNA. The sample table records about 980,000 distinct CDR3 sequences; about 29% of these occur just once. More than 25% of the sample is in the top ten clones.

The meaning of the sample's treatment or condition label: allogeneic hematopoietic cell transplantation with graft depleted of TCRalphabeta T cells and CD19 B cells. Transplant recipients were children who received TCRalphabeta/CD19-depleted allogeneic hematopoietic cell grafts. Findings and caveats that apply to the study as a whole: Hyperexpanded clone frequencies declined over subsequent months; after one year, T-cell counts and TCRbeta diversity were mostly attributed to newly produced T cells. The apparently early alphabetaT-cell count recovery about two months after transplant was reportedly dependent on only several hundred rapidly expanded clones derived from non-depleted graft cells. In some patients, the high TCRbeta diversity seen at day 60 was put down to recipient T cells and intrathymic progenitors that had survived conditioning.

The origin of this receptor is a boy younger than two who had a stem cell transplant for SCID, so the T cells may come from the graft donor. The sequence is built from TRBV20-1 and TRBJ2-3; no D gene is confidently identified. Sequenced material: PBMCs, mostly from graft donor cells, taken 360 days after TCRalphabeta/CD19-depleted stem cell transplant. The DNA sequence follows: TGCAGTGCTAGAGATCACCCTTTGAAAAGTTACACAGATACGCAGTATTTT. It encodes CSARDHPLKSYTDTQYF.